The 30 T cell receptor beta chains listed next were all sequenced from one sample in a study of identical twins. TCRdb independently ran MiXCR on the 5' RACE reads; one entry per CDR3 protein. Seen here are roughly 500,000 distinct CDR3 sequences, 20% to 25% observed once, and the top ten hold under 0.95%. The same sample was also studied in work on T cells expressing NK-cell markers.

Input material: CD4+ T cells sorted from blood. The receptors were sampled from a woman aged 18-29 years in good health.

The chain carries TRBV3-1 and TRBJ2-4; 10 bases map to TRBD1. V trimming: 4 bases; J trimming: 3 bases; junction bases outside the gene matches: 0. Germline V gene data show CDR1 as LGHDT and CDR2 as YNNKEL (reference sequence). CDR3 length: 14 residues. CDR3: CASSRDRGKNIQYF. The CDR3 bases are TGTGCCAGCAGCCGGGACAGGGGCAAAAACATTCAGTACTTC.

The rearrangement joins TRBV11-2 to TRBJ2-3; unclear D gene. CDR3 length: 14 residues. The germline V and J ends were trimmed by 0 bases and 2 bases, with 6 bases remaining between them. Per the germline V gene, CDR1 is SGHAT and CDR2 is FQNNGV. The CDR3 sequence is CASSLEVYTDTQYF. DNA for the CDR3: TGTGCCAGCAGCTTAGAGGTCTACACAGATACGCAGTATTTT.

The rearrangement joins TRBV7-8 to TRBJ1-6; weak D call: TRBD1 (5 bases). Germline CDR1 SGHVS, CDR2 FQNEAQ. The CDR3 spans 14 residues. Trimming shortened V by 5 bases and J by 8 bases, and 13 bases separated the two germline ends. The CDR3 bases are TGTGCCAGCAGCGTCAGGGTTGCGGATTCACCCCTCCACTTT. This translates into CASSVRVADSPLHF.

The genes are TRBV10-2 and TRBJ2-5; 8 nucleotides agree with TRBD2. Germline V gene data show CDR1 as WSHSY and CDR2 as SAAADI. Losses at the gene ends were 5 bases for V and 2 bases for J; bases not matched to a gene: 1. This CDR3 has 13 amino acids. The CDR3 DNA follows: TGCGCCAGCAGTAGACTAGCGCAAGAGACCCAGTACTTC. This translates into CASSRLAQETQYF.

The chain has TRBV20-1 and TRBJ2-1; 7 bases agree with TRBD2. V was clipped by 5 bases and J by 5 bases; unmatched bases: 9. Germline loops: CDR1 DFQATT, CDR2 SNEGSKA (reference sequence). The CDR3 sequence is 14 residues long. The CDR3 nucleotides read TGCAGTGCTCCGATACTAGCGTCCAACAATGAGCAGTTCTTC. This sequence encodes CSAPILASNNEQFF.

This clonotype showed up many times. The junction does not match germline at one end; this may be a read error. The chain links TRBV9 to TRBJ2-7; D call uncertain. There are 14 residues in the CDR3. Germline CDR1 is SGDLS and CDR2 is YYNGEE. This CDR3 reads CASSVDGSSYEQYF. CDR3 coding DNA: TGCGCCAGCAGCGTCGACGGTAGCTCCTACGAGCAGTACTTC.

This chain uses TRBV27 with TRBJ2-1; D is unclear. CDR3 length: 15 amino acids. CDR1 and CDR2 (germline): MNHEY, SMNVEV (reference sequence). Trimming pared 6 bases from V and 6 bases from J, leaving 18 bases between. CDR3 coding DNA: TGTGCCAGCAGACCCACCGGGTCTACATTCAATGAGCAGTTCTTC. This encodes CASRPTGSTFNEQFF.

This clonotype has a handful of counts. The chain links TRBV6-1 to TRBJ1-1; D gene unclear. V was shortened by 5 bases and J by 2 bases, with 15 bases between the two germline ends. CDR1 MNHNS and CDR2 SASEGT come from the germline V gene. The CDR3 covers 15 residues. DNA for the CDR3: TGTGCCAGCAGTCCGCCCGGCAAGGGAAACACTGAAGCTTTCTTT. This sequence encodes CASSPPGKGNTEAFF.

The J gene is TRBJ2-2, the V gene TRBV5-6, with a tentative D call TRBD1 (5 bases). V dropped 1 base and J dropped 2 bases, with 9 bases sitting between them. From germline, CDR1 is SGHDT and CDR2 YYEEEE. The CDR3 is 15 amino acids. CDR3 residues: CASSLIGVNTGELFF. The CDR3 coding sequence is TGTGCCAGCAGCTTGATAGGGGTTAACACCGGGGAGCTGTTTTTT.

This clonotype was found a few times. The chain has TRBV10-2 and TRBJ2-3; D not certain. Trimming took off 4 bases at V and 3 bases at J, with 11 bases between the two ends. Germline CDR1 and CDR2: WSHSY and SAAADI. The CDR3 runs 14 residues. The CDR3 DNA follows: TGCGCCAGCAGTGCTAGATTAGGGACAGATACGCAGTATTTT. It codes for CASSARLGTDTQYF.

The sample holds a few counts of this clonotype. The gene calls are TRBV20-1 and TRBJ1-2; TRBD1 might be the D (5 bases). Trimming removed 6 bases at V and 4 bases at J, with 15 bases between. Germline CDR1 DFQATT, CDR2 SNEGSKA (reference sequence). The CDR3 length is 13 residues. Written as DNA, the CDR3 is TGCAGTGCCCCCGGGACTAAGAGCTATGGCTACACCTTC. It yields the protein CSAPGTKSYGYTF.

In its sample, this clonotype was seen a few times. This chain uses TRBV7-2 with TRBJ2-7; D ambiguous. With 1 base removed from V and 3 bases from J, the gap between germline ends came to 7 bases. Germline V gene data show CDR1 as SGHTA and CDR2 as FQGNSA. The CDR3 extends over 13 amino acids. The CDR3 nucleotides are TGTGCCAGCAGCTTAGGGGTTCGCTACGAGCAGTACTTC. Amino acids: CASSLGVRYEQYF.

The chain couples TRBV30 to TRBJ2-5, with 9 nucleotides matching TRBD2. Looked up from germline, CDR1 is GTSNPN and CDR2 is SVGIG (reference sequence). The CDR3 is 18 amino acids. The junction had 14 bases not matched to a gene; V was cut back by 0 bases and J by 3 bases. CDR3 loop: CAWSVGLLAGVGEETQYF. DNA for the CDR3: TGTGCCTGGAGTGTAGGTTTGTTAGCGGGAGTAGGAGAAGAGACCCAGTACTTC.

This clonotype was detected a few times. The chain has TRBV10-3 and TRBJ1-5; D gene ambiguous. CDR1 and CDR2 (germline): ENHRY, SYGVKD. The CDR3 is made up of 14 amino acids. V gave up 2 bases and J gave up 1 base, with 6 bases separating them. This CDR3 reads CAISEAQSNQPQHF. For the CDR3, the DNA is TGTGCCATCAGTGAGGCACAGAGCAATCAGCCCCAGCATTTT.

This clonotype came up many times. The chain links TRBV12-3 or TRBV12-4 to TRBJ1-6, with 11 positions matching TRBD1. The CDR3 covers 14 residues. Trimming cost V 6 bases and J 9 bases; bases outside gene matches: 4. In nucleotides, the CDR3 is TGTGCCAGCAGCCTAGGACAGGGGGCTTCACCCCTCCACTTT. Encoded protein: CASSLGQGASPLHF.

This clonotype was seen only a few times. V and J are TRBV20-1 and TRBJ2-5; D call uncertain. Germline V gives CDR1 DFQATT, CDR2 SNEGSKA (reference sequence). V gave up 1 base and J gave up 9 bases, with 18 bases separating them. The CDR3 contains 14 residues. The DNA for the CDR3 is TGCAGTGCTAGAGGAGGAGCTAGTGGAGTTCCCCAGTACTTC. Protein sequence: CSARGGASGVPQYF.

This clonotype was picked up a small number of times. The chain employs TRBV28 and TRBJ2-3; TRBD2 matches 11 bases. Germline CDR1 MDHEN, CDR2 SYDVKM. The CDR3 has 17 residues. After removal of 2 bases from V and 3 bases from J, the junction contained 7 bases not matched to a gene. CDR3 residues: CASSLPLAGGVTDTQYF. The CDR3 DNA is TGTGCCAGCAGTTTACCCCTAGCGGGGGGAGTGACAGATACGCAGTATTTT.

This clonotype appeared many times. The chain is built from TRBV6-1 and TRBJ1-2, with a tentative D call TRBD1 (6 bases). The V gene's germline CDR1 is MNHNS and CDR2 SASEGT. V was pared by 5 bases and J by 1 base, with 14 bases between. This CDR3 is 15 amino acids long. The CDR3 loop reads CASSPNGQFNYGYTF. The CDR3 nucleotides read TGTGCCAGCAGTCCAAACGGACAGTTTAACTATGGCTACACCTTC.

V is TRBV5-6 and J is TRBJ2-5, with D possibly matching TRBD2 (7 bases). Germline CDR1 is SGHDT and CDR2 is YYEEEE. Trimming left V 4 bases short and J 1 base short, with 11 bases between. This CDR3 spans 14 amino acids. CDR3 DNA sequence: TGTGCCAGCAGCAGGGCGGGGGCCCAAGAGACCCAGTACTTC. Translated, it gives CASSRAGAQETQYF.

A few counts support this clonotype. This rearrangement joins TRBV5-1 to TRBJ2-7; TRBD2 is a possible D gene (6 bases). The length of the CDR3 is 15 residues. Germline V gene lookup returns CDR1 SGHRS and CDR2 YFSETQ. Trimming cost V 3 bases and J 7 bases, with 20 bases left between them. The CDR3 loop is CASSSSASVLGEQYF. The CDR3 DNA sequence: TGCGCCAGCAGCTCCAGCGCTAGCGTTTTGGGGGAGCAGTACTTC.

This clonotype was detected only a few times. The chain employs TRBV20-1 and TRBJ2-3; D perhaps matches TRBD1 (6 bases). The CDR3 extends over 13 amino acids. Germline V CDR1 and CDR2: DFQATT, SNEGSKA (reference sequence). The V gene lost 4 bases and the J gene lost 3 bases, with 11 bases spanning the gap. Written as DNA, the CDR3 is TGCAGTGCTATAGGGGGATGGACAGATACGCAGTATTTT. Protein sequence: CSAIGGWTDTQYF.

This chain joins TRBV9 and TRBJ2-1, with a possible D match to TRBD1 (7 bases). Germline V lookup: CDR1 SGDLS, CDR2 YYNGEE. The CDR3 has 19 amino acids. V was cut by 4 bases and J by 3 bases, with 26 bases left in between. The chain's CDR3 is CASSSSGGTLGGLYNEQFF. The CDR3 coding sequence is TGTGCCAGCAGCAGTAGCGGAGGGACCCTAGGGGGCCTCTACAATGAGCAGTTCTTC.

This chain joins TRBV7-2 and TRBJ2-5; D may match TRBD1 or TRBD2 (6 bases each). The CDR3 is 14 residues long. V was shortened by 0 bases and J by 4 bases, with 9 bases between the two germline ends. CDR1 and CDR2 from the germline V gene are SGHTA and FQGNSA. CDR3 residues: CASSLAEGVETQYF. Written as DNA, the CDR3 is TGTGCCAGCAGCTTAGCGGAGGGGGTAGAGACCCAGTACTTC.

The chain combines TRBV6-1 with TRBJ2-5; D may be TRBD1 or TRBD2 (5 bases each). Between the trimmed V and J ends, which lost 6 bases and 5 bases, there was a span of 19 bases. The CDR3 runs 15 residues. Looked up from germline, CDR1 is MNHNS and CDR2 is SASEGT. CDR3 sequence reads: CASSSRRGSSETQYF. In nucleotides, the CDR3 is TGTGCCAGCAGCAGCCGACGGGGCTCCAGTGAGACCCAGTACTTC.

The V and J genes are TRBV20-1 and TRBJ2-1; D not certain. The CDR3 has 11 amino acids. CDR1 is DFQATT, CDR2 SNEGSKA, per germline (reference sequence). The CDR3 is CSVLSVEGRFF. The CDR3, as DNA: TGCAGCGTCCTGAGTGTCGAAGGGCGGTTCTTC.

This clonotype was detected only a few times. This sequence joins TRBV5-1 and TRBJ2-7; a weak D match, TRBD2 (6 bases). Germline CDR1 is SGHRS and CDR2 is YFSETQ. V lost 7 bases to trimming and J lost 3 bases, with 17 bases between them. The CDR3 extends over 14 amino acids. In nucleotides, the CDR3 is TGCGCCAGCGGACTGGAGGAGGGCGGCTACGAGCAGTACTTC. It encodes CASGLEEGGYEQYF.

V is TRBV6-2 or TRBV6-3 and J is TRBJ2-7; no definite D call. CDR1 is MNHEY and CDR2 is SVGEGT in the germline V gene. The CDR3 sequence is 13 residues long. Trimming took off 0 bases at V and 9 bases at J, with 12 bases between the two ends. CDR3 residues: CASSYSNPILQYF. The CDR3 region has the DNA TGTGCCAGCAGTTACTCGAACCCCATCTTGCAGTACTTC.

The chain joins TRBV29-1 to TRBJ2-5; perhaps TRBD1 as D (5 bases). V lost 6 bases, J lost 5 bases, and 10 bases lay in between. In germline, CDR1 is SQVTM, CDR2 ANQGSEA. CDR3 length: 11 amino acids. CDR3 nucleotides: TGCAGCGTGTTGGCAGGGGAGACCCAGTACTTC. Translated: CSVLAGETQYF.

The chain couples TRBV7-9 to TRBJ2-7, with TRBD2 matching over 7 bases. Trimming cost V 5 bases and J 4 bases; bases outside gene matches: 5. CDR1 is SEHNR and CDR2 is FQNEAQ in the germline V gene (reference sequence). The length of the CDR3 is 13 residues. This CDR3 reads CASSRIGGYEQYF. The CDR3 DNA sequence: TGTGCCAGCAGCCGAATCGGGGGGTACGAGCAGTACTTC.

The V gene is TRBV19, the J gene TRBJ2-7; D unclear. V dropped 3 bases and J dropped 0 bases, with 12 bases sitting between them. The V gene's germline CDR1 is LNHDA and CDR2 SQIVND (reference sequence). This CDR3 region has 15 residues. The CDR3 sequence: CASSISAASSYEQYF. DNA for the CDR3: TGTGCCAGTAGTATCTCGGCGGCGAGCTCCTACGAGCAGTACTTC.